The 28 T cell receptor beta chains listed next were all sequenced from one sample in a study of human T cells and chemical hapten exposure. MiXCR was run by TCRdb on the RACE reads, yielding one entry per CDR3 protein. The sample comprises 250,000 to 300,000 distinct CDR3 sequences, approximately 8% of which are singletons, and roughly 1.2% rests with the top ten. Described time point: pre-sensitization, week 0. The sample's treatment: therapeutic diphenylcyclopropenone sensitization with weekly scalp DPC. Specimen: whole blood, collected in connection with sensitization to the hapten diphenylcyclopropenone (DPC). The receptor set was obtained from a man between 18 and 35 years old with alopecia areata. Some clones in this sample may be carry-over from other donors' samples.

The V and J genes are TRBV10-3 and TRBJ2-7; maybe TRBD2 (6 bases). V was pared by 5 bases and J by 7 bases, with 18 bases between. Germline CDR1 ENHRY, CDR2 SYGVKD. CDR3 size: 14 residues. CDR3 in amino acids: CAISPPGRMEEQYV. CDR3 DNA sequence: TGTGCCATCAGTCCCCCTGGGAGGATGGAAGAGCAGTACGTC.

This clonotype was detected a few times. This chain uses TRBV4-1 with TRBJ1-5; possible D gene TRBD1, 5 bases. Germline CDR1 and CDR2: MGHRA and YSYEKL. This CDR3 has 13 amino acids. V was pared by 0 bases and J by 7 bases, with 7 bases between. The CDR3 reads CASSQEGTQPQHF. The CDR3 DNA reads TGCGCCAGCAGCCAAGAAGGGACCCAGCCCCAGCATTTT.

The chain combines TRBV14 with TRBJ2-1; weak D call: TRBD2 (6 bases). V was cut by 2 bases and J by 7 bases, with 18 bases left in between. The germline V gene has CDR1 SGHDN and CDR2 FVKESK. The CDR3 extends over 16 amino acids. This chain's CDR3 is CASSQFLAVAGNEQFF. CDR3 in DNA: TGTGCCAGCAGCCAATTCCTCGCGGTCGCGGGGAATGAGCAGTTCTTC. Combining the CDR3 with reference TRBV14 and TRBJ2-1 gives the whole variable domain EAGVTQFPSHSVIEKGQTVTLRCDPISGHDNLYWYRRVMGKEIKFLLHFVKESKQDESGMPNNRFLAERTGGTYSTLKVQPAELEDSGVYFCASSQFLAVAGNEQFFGPGTRLTVL.

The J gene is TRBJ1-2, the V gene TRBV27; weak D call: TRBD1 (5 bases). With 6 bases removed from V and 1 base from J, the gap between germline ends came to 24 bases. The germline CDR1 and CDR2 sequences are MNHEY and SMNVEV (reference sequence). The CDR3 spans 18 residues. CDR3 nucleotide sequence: TGTGCCAGCAGCCCCATCCCCAGGTTAGGGACGGGTAACTATGGCTACACCTTC. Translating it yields CASSPIPRLGTGNYGYTF.

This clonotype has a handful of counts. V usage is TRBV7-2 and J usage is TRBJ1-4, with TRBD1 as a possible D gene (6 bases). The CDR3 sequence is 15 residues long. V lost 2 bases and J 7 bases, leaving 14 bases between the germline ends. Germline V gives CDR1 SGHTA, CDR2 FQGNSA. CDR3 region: CASSLSAGAGEKLFF. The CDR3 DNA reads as TGTGCCAGCAGCTTAAGTGCAGGGGCGGGTGAAAAACTGTTTTTT. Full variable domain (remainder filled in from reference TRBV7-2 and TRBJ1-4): GAGVSQSPSNKVTEKGKDVELRCDPISGHTALYWYRQSLGQGLEFLIYFQGNSAPDKSGLPSDRFSAERTGGSVSTLTIQRTQQEDSAVYLCASSLSAGAGEKLFFGSGTQLSVL.

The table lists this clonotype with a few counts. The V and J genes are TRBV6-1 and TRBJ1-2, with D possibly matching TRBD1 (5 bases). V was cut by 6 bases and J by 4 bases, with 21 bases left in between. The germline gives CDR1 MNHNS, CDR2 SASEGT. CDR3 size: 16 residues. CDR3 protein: CASSPQPTGLIYGYTF. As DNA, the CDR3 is TGTGCCAGCAGCCCTCAGCCCACAGGACTTATCTATGGCTACACCTTC.

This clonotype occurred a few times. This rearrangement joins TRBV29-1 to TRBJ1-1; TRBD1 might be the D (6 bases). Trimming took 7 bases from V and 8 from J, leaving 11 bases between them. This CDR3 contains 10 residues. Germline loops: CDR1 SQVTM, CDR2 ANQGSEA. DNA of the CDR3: TGCAGCGGTTCACAGGGAGAAGCTTTCTTT. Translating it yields CSGSQGEAFF.

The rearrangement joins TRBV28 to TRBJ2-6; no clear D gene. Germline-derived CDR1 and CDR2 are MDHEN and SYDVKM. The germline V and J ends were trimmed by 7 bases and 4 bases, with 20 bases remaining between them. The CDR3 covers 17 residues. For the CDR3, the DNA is TGTGCCAGCACCCCGGAAGGGATTACGTTCGGGGCCAACGTCCTGACTTTC. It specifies CASTPEGITFGANVLTF.

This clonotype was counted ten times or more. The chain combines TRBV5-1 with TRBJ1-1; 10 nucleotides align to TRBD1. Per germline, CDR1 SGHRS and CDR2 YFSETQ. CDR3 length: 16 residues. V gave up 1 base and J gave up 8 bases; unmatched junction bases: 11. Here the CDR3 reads CASSLHGTGVELEAFF. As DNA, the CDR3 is TGCGCCAGCAGCTTGCACGGGACAGGGGTCGAATTGGAAGCTTTCTTT.

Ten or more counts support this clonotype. Here the CDR3 DNA reads TGTGCCAGCAGCTGGGAGCCCCAGAGGAGCAATCAGCCCCAGCATTTT. Translation: CASSWEPQRSNQPQHF. The chain employs TRBV7-2 and TRBJ1-5; D is uncertain. The length of the CDR3 is 16 residues. Per germline, CDR1 SGHTA and CDR2 FQGNSA. The V gene lost 4 bases and the J gene lost 1 base, with 14 bases spanning the gap.

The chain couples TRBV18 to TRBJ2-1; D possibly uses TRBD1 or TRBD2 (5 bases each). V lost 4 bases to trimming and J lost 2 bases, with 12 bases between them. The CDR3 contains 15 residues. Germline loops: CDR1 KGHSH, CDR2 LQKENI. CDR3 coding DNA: TGTGCCAGCTCACGGGACGGTCTAGCCTACAATGAGCAGTTCTTC. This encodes CASSRDGLAYNEQFF.

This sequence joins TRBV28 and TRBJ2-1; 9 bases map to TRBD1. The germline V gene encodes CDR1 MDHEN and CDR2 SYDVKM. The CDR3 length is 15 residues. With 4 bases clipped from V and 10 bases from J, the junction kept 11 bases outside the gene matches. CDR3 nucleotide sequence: TGTGCCAGCAGTTCCCGGGACAGGGCCCCTCGGGAGCAGTTCTTC. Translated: CASSSRDRAPREQFF.

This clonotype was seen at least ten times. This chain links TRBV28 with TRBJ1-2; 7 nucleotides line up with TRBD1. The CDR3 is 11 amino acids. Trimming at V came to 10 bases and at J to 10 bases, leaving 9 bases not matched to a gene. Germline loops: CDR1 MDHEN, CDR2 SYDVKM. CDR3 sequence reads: CAIPGGTDYTF. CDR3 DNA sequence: TGTGCCATCCCAGGGGGAACTGACTACACCTTC.

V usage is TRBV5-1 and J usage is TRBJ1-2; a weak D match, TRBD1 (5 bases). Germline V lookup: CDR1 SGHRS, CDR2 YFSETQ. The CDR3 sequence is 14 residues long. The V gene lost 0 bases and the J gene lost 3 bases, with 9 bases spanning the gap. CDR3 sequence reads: CASSLVGLDYGYTF. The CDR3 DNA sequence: TGCGCCAGCAGCTTGGTGGGGCTAGACTATGGCTACACCTTC. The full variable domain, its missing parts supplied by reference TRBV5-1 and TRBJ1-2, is KAGVTQTPRYLIKTRGQQVTLSCSPISGHRSVSWYQQTPGQGLQFLFEYFSETQRNKGNFPGRFSGRQFSNSRSEMNVSTLELGDSALYLCASSLVGLDYGYTFGSGTRLTVV.

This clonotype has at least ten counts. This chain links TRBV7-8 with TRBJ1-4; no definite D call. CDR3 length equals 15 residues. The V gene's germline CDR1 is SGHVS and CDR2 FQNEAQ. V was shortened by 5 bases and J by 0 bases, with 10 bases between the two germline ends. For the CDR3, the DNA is TGTGCCAGCAGCACATACAGAACAACTAATGAAAAACTGTTTTTT. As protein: CASSTYRTTNEKLFF. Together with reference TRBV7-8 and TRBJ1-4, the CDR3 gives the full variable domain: GAGVSQSPRYKVAKRGQDVALRCDPISGHVSLFWYQQALGQGPEFLTYFQNEAQLDKSGLPSDRFFAERPEGSVSTLKIQRTQQEDSAVYLCASSTYRTTNEKLFFGSGTQLSVL.

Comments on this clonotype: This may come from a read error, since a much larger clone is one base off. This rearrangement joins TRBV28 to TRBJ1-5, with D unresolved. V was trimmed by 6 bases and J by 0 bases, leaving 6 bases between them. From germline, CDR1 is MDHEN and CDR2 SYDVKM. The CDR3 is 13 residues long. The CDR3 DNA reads TGTGCCAGCAGGTACTATAGCAATCAGCCCCAGCATTTT. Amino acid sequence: CASRYYSNQPQHF.

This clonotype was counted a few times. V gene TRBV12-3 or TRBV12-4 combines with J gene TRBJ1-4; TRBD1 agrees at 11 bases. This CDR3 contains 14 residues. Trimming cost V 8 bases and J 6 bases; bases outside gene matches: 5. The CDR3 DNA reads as TGTGCCAGCCACGGGGGACAGGGGGATGAAAAACTGTTTTTT. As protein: CASHGGQGDEKLFF.

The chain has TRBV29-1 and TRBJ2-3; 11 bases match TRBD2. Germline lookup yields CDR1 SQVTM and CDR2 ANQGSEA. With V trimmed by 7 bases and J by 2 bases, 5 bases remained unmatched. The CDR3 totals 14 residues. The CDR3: CSEGLAETTDTQYF. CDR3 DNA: TGCAGCGAGGGACTAGCGGAGACCACAGATACGCAGTATTTT.

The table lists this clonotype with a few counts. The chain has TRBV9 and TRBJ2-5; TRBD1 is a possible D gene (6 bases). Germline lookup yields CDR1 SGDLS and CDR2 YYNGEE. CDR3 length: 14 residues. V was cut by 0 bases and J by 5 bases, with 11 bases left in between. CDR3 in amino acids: CASSVGGRSETQYF. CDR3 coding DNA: TGTGCCAGCAGCGTAGGGGGGCGGTCGGAGACCCAGTACTTC.

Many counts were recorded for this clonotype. The CDR3 coding sequence is TGTGCCAGCTCACTGTATGGTACTGAAGCTTTCTTT. Its protein is CASSLYGTEAFF. V is TRBV18 and J is TRBJ1-1; D not resolved. CDR1 is KGHSH and CDR2 is LQKENI in the germline V gene. The CDR3 spans 12 residues. The V end lost 4 bases, the J end lost 5 bases, and 8 bases lay between the germline ends.

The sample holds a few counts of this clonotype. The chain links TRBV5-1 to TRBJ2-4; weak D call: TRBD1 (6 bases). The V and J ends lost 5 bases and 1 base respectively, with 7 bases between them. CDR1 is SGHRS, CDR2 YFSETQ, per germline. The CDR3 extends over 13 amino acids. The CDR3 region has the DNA TGCGCCAGCAGTGACAGGGCCAAAAACATTCAGTACTTC. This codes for CASSDRAKNIQYF.

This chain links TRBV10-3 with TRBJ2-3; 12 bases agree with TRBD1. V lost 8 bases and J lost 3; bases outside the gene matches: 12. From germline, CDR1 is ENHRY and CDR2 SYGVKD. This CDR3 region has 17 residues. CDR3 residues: CAIGTGQGAVVTDTQYF. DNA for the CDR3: TGTGCCATCGGGACGGGACAGGGGGCAGTCGTGACAGATACGCAGTATTTT.

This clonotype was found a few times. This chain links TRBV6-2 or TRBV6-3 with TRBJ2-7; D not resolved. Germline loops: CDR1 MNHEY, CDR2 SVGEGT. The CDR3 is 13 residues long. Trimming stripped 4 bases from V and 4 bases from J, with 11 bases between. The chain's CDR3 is CASSSRSPYEQYV. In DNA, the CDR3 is TGTGCCAGCAGTTCCCGATCCCCGTACGAGCAGTACGTC.

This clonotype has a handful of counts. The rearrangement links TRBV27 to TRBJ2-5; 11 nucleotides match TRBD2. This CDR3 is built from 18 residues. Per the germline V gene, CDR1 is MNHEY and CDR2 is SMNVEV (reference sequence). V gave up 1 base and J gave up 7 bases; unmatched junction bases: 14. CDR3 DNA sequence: TGTGCCAGCAGTTTATATGCCCCGGCGAGTAGCGGGGGGGGGACCCAGTACTTC. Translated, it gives CASSLYAPASSGGGTQYF.

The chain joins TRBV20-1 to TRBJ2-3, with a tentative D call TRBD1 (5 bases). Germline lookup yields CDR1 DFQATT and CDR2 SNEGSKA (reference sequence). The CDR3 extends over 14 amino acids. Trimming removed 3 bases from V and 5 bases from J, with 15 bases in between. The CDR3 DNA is TGCAGTGCTAGGAGAAGTGGGGCCGAAGATACGCAGTATTTT. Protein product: CSARRSGAEDTQYF.

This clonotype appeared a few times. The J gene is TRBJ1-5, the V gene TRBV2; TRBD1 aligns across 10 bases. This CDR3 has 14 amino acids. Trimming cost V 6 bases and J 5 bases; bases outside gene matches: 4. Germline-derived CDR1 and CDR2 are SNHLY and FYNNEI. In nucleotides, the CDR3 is TGTGCCAGCAGGCCCGACAGGGGGCATCAGCCCCAGCATTTT. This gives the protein CASRPDRGHQPQHF.

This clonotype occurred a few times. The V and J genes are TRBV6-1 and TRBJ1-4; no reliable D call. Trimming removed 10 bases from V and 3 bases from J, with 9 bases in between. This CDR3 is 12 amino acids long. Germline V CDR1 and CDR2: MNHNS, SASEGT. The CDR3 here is CAIERPNEKLFF. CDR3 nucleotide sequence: TGTGCCATAGAAAGACCTAATGAAAAACTGTTTTTT.

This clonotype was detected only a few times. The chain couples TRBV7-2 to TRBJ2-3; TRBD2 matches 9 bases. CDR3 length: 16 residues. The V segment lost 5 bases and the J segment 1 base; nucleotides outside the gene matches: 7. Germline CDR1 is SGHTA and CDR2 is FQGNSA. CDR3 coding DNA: TGTGCCAGCAGCGCCCGGACTAGCGTCGGCACAGATACGCAGTATTTT. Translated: CASSARTSVGTDTQYF.